This T cell receptor (beta chain) was identified in a study of OX40 agonist ivuxolimab in advanced cancers. A note on the overall study: Ivuxolimab was an agonistic, fully human IgG2 monoclonal antibody directed against OX40 (CD134), a costimulatory receptor. The paper describes the monotherapy dose-escalation part (N of about 52 patients) of the phase I trial of ivuxolimab. Partial responses were achieved by three dose-escalation patients, of whom one had hepatocellular carcinoma and two had cutaneous melanoma. Intravenous ivuxolimab was administered to patients every 2 weeks at six dose levels: 0.01, 0.1, 0.3, 1.5, 3 and 10 mg/kg. Patients were allowed to have had prior anti-PD-1, anti-PD-L1 or anti-CTLA-4 therapy, and approximately 41% of the dose-escalation patients had previously received checkpoint inhibitors. Peripheral TCRbeta sequencing was intended to test whether TCR sequence diversity was altered and clonal T-cell expansion was caused by ivuxolimab. A male proportion of 82.7% and a mean age of about 60 years, ranging from about 20 to 85, were recorded for the dose-escalation cohort. Among the roughly 52 dose-escalation patients, about 20 had hepatocellular carcinoma, around 15 melanoma, 9 renal cell carcinoma and 9 head and neck cancer.

Note on this clone: This receptor's antigen is unknown. Base qualities are not provided; no much larger clone lies one nucleotide away.

The investigation overall reported the following: In the 0.1-3.0 mg/kg groups, partial responders were among the patients with the lowest normalized peripheral clonal expansion, particularly in CD8+ T cells. The antigen specificity of the peripheral T cells that underwent clonal expansion was not determined. At doses of 0.1 to 3.0 mg/kg, clonal expansion of both CD4+ and CD8+ blood T cells was observed from baseline to week 6. Low levels of normalized T-cell clonal expansion were also seen in some patients who did not respond. After ivuxolimab, CD8+ T cells had more expanded clones than CD4+ T cells on average.

Patients with a history of autoimmune disease or receiving systemic immunosuppression were excluded from the trial. Peripheral blood for TCR sequencing was collected from all dose cohorts at baseline, on cycle 4 day 1, and on cycle 7 day 1. The samples were drawn from a first-in-human, open-label, multicenter phase I dose-escalation trial of ivuxolimab. Adults with locally advanced or metastatic head and neck squamous cell, hepatocellular, melanoma or renal cell carcinoma were enrolled in the trial. Before TCR sequencing, CD4+ T cells and CD8+ T cells from peripheral blood were sorted into separate populations. Genomic DNA was extracted from sorted cells for sequencing of the TCRbeta CDR3 region. TCRbeta CDR3 regions were sequenced using the immunoSEQ Assay. This is the immuneACCESS table as TCRdb keeps it, with only in-frame sequences that have V and J called. A part of the clones is gone; compared with another copy, unresolved V genes explain less than half, and the rest is unexplained. The sample table holds under 80,000 clones, of which approximately 83% were seen once. In total, the top ten clones hold more than 0.45% of the sample.

Spanning cysteine to phenylalanine, the CDR3 consists of 17 amino acids. Only CDR3 DNA is held: 51 bases, read in frame from base 1. The CDR1 and CDR2 encoded by the germline V gene are MNHNS and SASEGT. Ends trimmed: V by 4 bases, J by 4 bases; bases unmatched to a gene: 12. This TCR derives from an adult with an advanced solid tumor such as melanoma, head and neck, liver or kidney cancer. Recombination connected TRBV6-1 to TRBJ2-7; 11 central nucleotides agree with TRBD1. Sequenced material: CD4+ or CD8+ T cells sorted from blood, taken in a trial of the OX40 agonist ivuxolimab. DNA sequence: TGTGCCAGCAGTGGACTAATTGGACAGGGGGCGACTTACGAGCAGTACTTC. This is translated as CASSGLIGQGATYEQYF.